The 27 T cell receptor beta chains in this list originate from one sample, sequenced in a study of cytomegalovirus exposure and HLA in healthy donors. The PCR was carried out with 60 Vbeta primers and 13 Jbeta primers. Here immunoSEQ multiplex PCR was the method, and the copy in TCRdb shows in-frame clones only, minus some. The table lists 150,000 to 200,000 clones, about 76% of them singletons. Sequencing used PBMCs. These TCRs come from a woman aged 45-60 years in good health and CMV-seronegative.

In this sample, this clone turned up a few times. This rearrangement joins TRBV28 to TRBJ2-1; 10 positions match TRBD2. V gave up 5 bases and J gave up 5 bases; unmatched junction bases: 9. The CDR3 extends over 16 amino acids. Germline values: CDR1 MDHEN, CDR2 SYDVKM. In DNA, the CDR3 is TGTGCCAGCAGTCCCCTTCTAGCGGGAGTAGACAATGAGCAGTTCTTC. Encoded protein: CASSPLLAGVDNEQFF.

The chain employs TRBV5-4 and TRBJ1-5; D is perhaps TRBD1 (5 bases). This CDR3 has 16 amino acids. The ends were cut back, 4 bases at V and 0 bases at J, with 14 bases in the middle. Germline V gene data show CDR1 as SGHNT and CDR2 as YYREEE (reference sequence). CDR3 nucleotides: TGTGCCAGCAGCCTAAAGTGGGGCGGTAGCAATCAGCCCCAGCATTTT. It yields the protein CASSLKWGGSNQPQHF.

The chain is built from TRBV13 and TRBJ1-2, with 10 bases aligning to TRBD1. Germline V lookup: CDR1 PRHDT, CDR2 FYEKMQ (reference sequence). CDR3 size: 15 residues. V shed 1 base and J 7 bases; nucleotides not matched to a gene: 6. The CDR3 coding sequence is TGTGCCAGCAGCTTAGAGGGGACAGGGGAGGGTGGCTACACCTTC. Amino acids: CASSLEGTGEGGYTF.

V gene TRBV6-6 combines with J gene TRBJ2-2, with TRBD1 matching 9 bases. In germline, CDR1 is MNHNY, CDR2 SVGAGI (reference sequence). The CDR3 is 14 residues long. V lost 5 bases, J lost 5 bases, and 3 bases stayed unmatched. CDR3 protein: CASSRDRGTGELFF. The CDR3 DNA reads TGTGCCAGCAGTCGTGACAGGGGGACCGGGGAGCTGTTTTTT.

V gene TRBV4-3 combines with J gene TRBJ2-7, with 10 bases matching TRBD2. Germline assignment: CDR1 LGHNA and CDR2 YSLEER. The CDR3 spans 15 residues. V shed 1 base, J shed 4 bases, and the junction held 4 bases outside the gene matches. The CDR3 loop is CASSQGLAGEYEQYF. For the CDR3, the DNA is TGCGCCAGCAGCCAAGGTCTAGCGGGGGAATACGAGCAGTACTTC.

The rearrangement links TRBV4-3 to TRBJ2-7; D might be TRBD1 (5 bases). V was cut by 1 base and J by 6 bases, with 10 bases left in between. The germline gives CDR1 LGHNA, CDR2 YSLEER. This CDR3 is built from 13 residues. The CDR3 region is CASSQGQGAEQYF. The CDR3 bases are TGCGCCAGCAGCCAAGGTCAGGGCGCCGAGCAGTACTTC.

The genes are TRBV7-8 and TRBJ1-6, with 7 bases aligning to TRBD1. Germline CDR1 SGHVS, CDR2 FQNEAQ. The V segment lost 4 bases and the J segment 6 bases; nucleotides outside the gene matches: 3. The CDR3 length is 14 residues. The CDR3 nucleotides are TGTGCCAGCAGCTGGGGGGACAGTAATTCACCCCTCCACTTT. Residues: CASSWGDSNSPLHF. Full variable domain (remainder filled in from reference TRBV7-8 and TRBJ1-6): GAGVSQSPRYKVAKRGQDVALRCDPISGHVSLFWYQQALGQGPEFLTYFQNEAQLDKSGLPSDRFFAERPEGSVSTLKIQRTQQEDSAVYLCASSWGDSNSPLHFGNGTRLTVT.

The CDR3 DNA sequence: TGTGCCAGCAGTTCGCAGACAGGGTTGATCTACAATGAGCAGTTCTTC. Translated: CASSSQTGLIYNEQFF. The J gene is TRBJ2-1, the V gene TRBV7-2; 7 bases match TRBD1. In germline, CDR1 is SGHTA, CDR2 FQGNSA. The CDR3 totals 16 residues. The V and J ends lost 6 bases and 3 bases, in that order; junction bases with no gene match: 11.

V and J are TRBV27 and TRBJ2-2, with D possibly matching TRBD1 (6 bases). CDR1 MNHEY and CDR2 SMNVEV come from the germline V gene (reference sequence). V lost 5 bases, J lost 0 bases, and 16 bases lay in between. This CDR3 is 17 amino acids long. CDR3 residues: CASSVSRGFANTGELFF. For the CDR3, the DNA is TGTGCCAGCAGTGTCTCCAGGGGATTCGCGAACACCGGGGAGCTGTTTTTT.

The V and J genes are TRBV2 and TRBJ2-5; 9 positions match TRBD1. Germline V gene lookup returns CDR1 SNHLY and CDR2 FYNNEI. The junction had 6 bases not matched to a gene; V was cut back by 6 bases and J by 1 base. The length of the CDR3 is 15 residues. CDR3 DNA: TGTGCCAGCAGAGACGGACAGGGGCCCCAAGAGACCCAGTACTTC. Translated: CASRDGQGPQETQYF.

The chain has TRBV11-2 and TRBJ2-7; 8 bases map to TRBD1. Germline V gene lookup returns CDR1 SGHAT and CDR2 FQNNGV. Losses at the gene ends were 4 bases for V and 2 bases for J; bases not matched to a gene: 13. The CDR3 loop spans 17 amino acids. The CDR3 DNA is TGTGCCAGCAGCTACCGGACGCAGGGGGCTGTTACCTACGAGCAGTACTTC. This translates into CASSYRTQGAVTYEQYF.

The chain recombines TRBV27 with TRBJ2-3, with D possibly matching TRBD2 (6 bases). This CDR3 contains 14 residues. CDR1 is MNHEY, CDR2 SMNVEV, per germline (reference sequence). V was shortened by 6 bases and J by 2 bases, with 12 bases between the two germline ends. The CDR3 sequence: CASRTGVDTDTQYF. The CDR3 bases are TGTGCCAGCAGAACGGGAGTGGACACAGATACGCAGTATTTT.

In its sample, this clone was seen a few times. The V and J genes are TRBV6-6 and TRBJ2-1; D perhaps matches TRBD1 (6 bases). Germline CDR1 reads MNHNY; CDR2 reads SVGAGI (reference sequence). The CDR3 runs 13 residues. V lost 5 bases and J lost 8, with 13 bases in between. CDR3 loop: CASSPPTGDEQFF. The CDR3 DNA is TGTGCCAGCAGTCCCCCGACAGGCGATGAGCAGTTCTTC.

The V and J genes are TRBV5-1 and TRBJ1-4; tentatively, D is TRBD1 (6 bases). The CDR3 is made up of 15 amino acids. CDR1 SGHRS and CDR2 YFSETQ come from the germline V gene. V lost 3 bases, J lost 7 bases, and 16 bases lay in between. The CDR3 reads CASSWGGANSEKLFF. CDR3 in DNA: TGCGCCAGCAGCTGGGGGGGGGCGAACTCTGAAAAACTGTTTTTT.

The CDR3 reads CASKYRDRELYGYTF. The CDR3 bases are TGTGCCAGCAAATACCGGGACAGGGAACTCTATGGCTACACCTTC. The V and J genes are TRBV28 and TRBJ1-2; 9 positions agree with TRBD1. V lost 7 bases to trimming and J lost 4 bases; unmatched junction nucleotides: 10. Germline V gene lookup returns CDR1 MDHEN and CDR2 SYDVKM. This CDR3 contains 15 residues.

This chain joins TRBV5-4 and TRBJ1-2, with D unresolved. Germline V gene sequence: CDR1 SGHNT, CDR2 YYREEE (reference sequence). V was pared by 6 bases and J by 0 bases, with 18 bases between. The CDR3 loop spans 16 amino acids. The CDR3 region has the DNA TGTGCCAGCACCCTGCGGGGAGAACGAGCTAACTATGGCTACACCTTC. Translation: CASTLRGERANYGYTF. The whole variable domain, remainder taken from reference TRBV5-4 and TRBJ1-2, is ETGVTQSPTHLIKTRGQQVTLRCSSQSGHNTVSWYQQALGQGPQFIFQYYREEENGRGNFPPRFSGLQFPNYSSELNVNALELDDSALYLCASTLRGERANYGYTFGSGTRLTVV.

The rearrangement links TRBV11-2 to TRBJ1-3; D may be TRBD1 (5 bases). The CDR3 totals 12 residues. Per germline, CDR1 SGHAT and CDR2 FQNNGV. Trimming cost V 5 bases and J 8 bases, with 10 bases left between them. The CDR3, as DNA: TGTGCCAGCAGCGCCGGGGGTCACACCATATATTTT. This translates into CASSAGGHTIYF.

V and J are TRBV18 and TRBJ2-7; TRBD1 matches 7 bases. The germline V gene has CDR1 KGHSH and CDR2 LQKENI. The ends lost 3 bases at V and 4 bases at J; junction bases unmatched: 9. This CDR3 is built from 15 residues. CDR3 loop: CASSPTGLGLYEQYF. DNA for the CDR3: TGTGCCAGCTCACCGACAGGGTTGGGTCTTTACGAGCAGTACTTC. Full variable domain (missing parts from reference TRBV18 and TRBJ2-7): NAGVMQNPRHLVRRRGQEARLRCSPMKGHSHVYWYRQLPEEGLKFMVYLQKENIIDESGMPKERFSAEFPKEGPSILRIQQVVRGDSAAYFCASSPTGLGLYEQYFGPGTRLTVT.

The V gene is TRBV10-3, the J gene TRBJ1-1, with a weak D call TRBD1 (6 bases). V dropped 2 bases and J dropped 5 bases, with 15 bases sitting between them. The CDR3 is made up of 15 amino acids. Per the germline V gene, CDR1 is ENHRY and CDR2 is SYGVKD. The CDR3 DNA is TGTGCCATCAGTGAGACGAGCAGGGGTAGAACTGAAGCTTTCTTT. Translation: CAISETSRGRTEAFF.

This rearrangement joins TRBV19 to TRBJ1-2; no reliable D call. This CDR3 region has 14 residues. Trimming took off 6 bases at V and 3 bases at J, with 14 bases between the two ends. The germline CDR1 and CDR2 sequences are LNHDA and SQIVND (reference sequence). The CDR3 sequence is CASRVRGWDYGYTF. The CDR3 DNA is TGTGCCAGTAGGGTCAGAGGATGGGACTATGGCTACACCTTC.

About this clone: Mismatch with germline at one junction end may stem from a read error. The rearrangement uses TRBV7-9 and TRBJ2-7; the match to TRBD1 covers 7 bases. CDR3 length: 15 amino acids. Germline CDR1 is SEHNR and CDR2 is FQNEAQ (reference sequence). The chain's CDR3 is CASSLAPGQPSFWVF. In DNA form, the CDR3 reads TGTGCCAGCAGCTTAGCCCCGGGACAGCCCTCTTTTTGGGTCTTC. Drawing the rest from reference TRBV7-9 and TRBJ2-7, the complete variable domain is DTGVSQNPRHKITKRGQNVTFRCDPISEHNRLYWYRQTLGQGPEFLTYFQNEAQLEKSRLLSDRFSAERPKGSFSTLEIQRTEQGDSAMYLCASSLAPGQPSFWVFGPGTRLTVT.

J is TRBJ1-5 and V is TRBV4-1; TRBD1 matches 9 bases. Germline assignment: CDR1 MGHRA and CDR2 YSYEKL. There are 15 residues in the CDR3. V was clipped by 6 bases and J by 5 bases; unmatched bases: 8. CDR3 region: CASSPDRGGYQPQHF. The DNA for the CDR3 is TGCGCCAGCAGTCCGGACAGGGGTGGGTATCAGCCCCAGCATTTT.

As DNA, the CDR3 is TGTGCCAGCAGTGAGGGACTAGCGGGAGTTTACGAGCAGTACTTC. This gives the protein CASSEGLAGVYEQYF. This chain joins TRBV2 and TRBJ2-7; TRBD2 aligns across 14 bases. There are 15 residues in the CDR3. V lost 3 bases and J lost 4; bases outside the gene matches: 2. Per germline, CDR1 SNHLY and CDR2 FYNNEI.

The chain links TRBV30 to TRBJ2-3; 9 bases line up with TRBD2. The CDR3 has 15 residues. J lost 3 bases, V lost 2 bases, and 6 bases had no gene match. In germline, CDR1 is GTSNPN, CDR2 SVGIG (reference sequence). The CDR3 bases are TGTGCCTGGAGTTCAGAGCGGGGGGAGACAGATACGCAGTATTTT. Translation: CAWSSERGETDTQYF. Full variable domain (outside the CDR3, taken from reference TRBV30 and TRBJ2-3): SQTIHQWPATLVQPVGSPLSLECTVEGTSNPNLYWYRQAAGRGLQLLFYSVGIGQISSEVPQNLSASRPQDRQFILSSKKLLLSDSGFYLCAWSSERGETDTQYFGPGTRLTVL.

This CDR3 reads CASSEEGRNYNEQFF. Here the CDR3 DNA reads TGTGCCAGCAGTGAGGAGGGACGGAACTACAATGAGCAGTTCTTC. This chain connects TRBV2 to TRBJ2-1, with D possibly being TRBD2 (6 bases). Germline V gives CDR1 SNHLY, CDR2 FYNNEI. The CDR3 covers 15 residues. V was pared by 3 bases and J by 3 bases, with 12 bases between. Full variable domain (rest looked up from reference TRBV2 and TRBJ2-1): EPEVTQTPSHQVTQMGQEVILRCVPISNHLYFYWYRQILGQKVEFLVSFYNNEISEKSEIFDDQFSVERPDGSNFTLKIRSTKLEDSAMYFCASSEEGRNYNEQFFGPGTRLTVL.

In DNA, the CDR3 is TGCGCCAGCAGCCGCGGGACAGGGGGCACCGGGACTACCCCCTACAATGAGCAGTTCTTC. Its protein is CASSRGTGGTGTTPYNEQFF. The genes are TRBV5-1 and TRBJ2-1; 12 bases are shared with TRBD1. The ends lost 4 bases at V and 2 bases at J; junction bases unmatched: 16. CDR3 length equals 20 residues. The V gene's germline CDR1 is SGHRS and CDR2 YFSETQ.

The chain employs TRBV18 and TRBJ2-7; tentatively, D is TRBD1 (5 bases). There are 14 residues in the CDR3. Germline V gene lookup returns CDR1 KGHSH and CDR2 LQKENI. With 6 bases removed from V and 4 bases from J, the gap between germline ends came to 16 bases. The CDR3 region is CASSPLDTNYEQYF. CDR3 DNA: TGTGCCAGCTCCCCCTTGGACACCAATTACGAGCAGTACTTC.